This T cell receptor beta chain was identified during a study of shared clonotypes between healthy human individuals. Overall study: Donors were a couple of women and a few men aged 18 to 49.

CDR1 is SGHRS, CDR2 YFSETQ, per germline. Between the trimmed V and J ends, which lost 0 bases and 11 bases, there was a span of 11 bases. The CDR3 totals 12 residues. The table came from immunoSEQ multiplex PCR; TCRdb's copy has only in-frame clones and leaves some out. Here the sample spans about 450,000 clones, about four fifths being singletons. Material for sequencing was PBMCs. The TCR sequence derives from a woman aged 40 to 55 in good health. Some clones in this sample may be carry-over from other donors' samples. The chain recombines TRBV5-1 with TRBJ1-1, with D hard to call. CDR3 residues: CASSLDGPLAFF. The CDR3 coding sequence is TGCGCCAGCAGCTTGGACGGGCCCCTCGCTTTCTTT.